Listed here are 27 T cell receptor beta chains from one sample, sequenced in a study of radiation and T cells in renal cell carcinoma. Time point given: blood 2 weeks post-SBRT. Sample treatment: 15 Gy SBRT to primary tumor, nephrectomy 4 weeks later. Assay: immunoSEQ multiplex PCR; the TCRdb copy retains only in-frame clones and omits some. In the table there are about 47,000 clones, around three quarters of which are singletons. This specimen consisted of blood, obtained from a patient whose treatment included radiotherapy and nephrectomy. The receptors here all came from a woman in her seventies with renal cell carcinoma.

CDR3: CASSLSFEQFF. CDR3 sequence (DNA): TGTGCCAGCAGCTTAAGCTTTGAGCAGTTCTTC. V usage is TRBV11-2 and J usage is TRBJ2-1; D gene uncertain. This CDR3 has 11 residues. Germline loops: CDR1 SGHAT, CDR2 FQNNGV. Trimming stripped 2 bases from V and 9 bases from J, with 5 bases between.

The chain combines TRBV10-1 with TRBJ1-1; TRBD1 matches 10 bases. CDR1 is WNHNN, CDR2 SYGVQD, per germline (reference sequence). Trimming removed 5 bases from V and 5 bases from J; junction bases left unmatched: 8. This CDR3 is 15 amino acids long. Here the CDR3 reads CASSRDRGYGTEAFF. The CDR3 DNA is TGCGCCAGCAGTAGGGACAGGGGATATGGGACTGAAGCTTTCTTT.

The count of this clone is one. This chain connects TRBV2 to TRBJ2-5; D is possibly TRBD2 (6 bases). The germline V and J ends were trimmed by 4 bases and 5 bases, with 20 bases remaining between them. The CDR3 has 16 amino acids. The germline V gene has CDR1 SNHLY and CDR2 FYNNEI. CDR3 bases: TGTGCCAGCAGTGCGGCGGTTGGGAGGTTGAGGGAGACCCAGTACTTC. Its translation is CASSAAVGRLRETQYF.

The chain uses TRBV9 and TRBJ2-2, with 9 bases matching TRBD2. V gave up 4 bases and J gave up 0 bases; unmatched junction bases: 10. Germline V lookup: CDR1 SGDLS, CDR2 YYNGEE. The length of the CDR3 is 18 residues. DNA for the CDR3: TGTGCCAGCAGCTGGGGGCTAGCGGGACCTACGAACACCGGGGAGCTGTTTTTT. Protein sequence: CASSWGLAGPTNTGELFF.

The sample holds one count of this clone. The rearrangement links TRBV19 to TRBJ1-2, with 7 bases fitting TRBD1. Per germline, CDR1 LNHDA and CDR2 SQIVND (reference sequence). The CDR3 is made up of 15 amino acids. Trimming at V came to 8 bases and at J to 4 bases, leaving 13 bases not matched to a gene. CDR3 DNA: TGTGCCAGTCAGCGTGGGAGTAACAGGGGCTATGGCTACACCTTC. It codes for CASQRGSNRGYGYTF.

This chain joins TRBV7-2 and TRBJ1-1; the match to TRBD1 covers 8 bases. CDR3 length: 14 amino acids. With 1 base clipped from V and 5 bases from J, the junction kept 3 bases outside the gene matches. Germline V lookup: CDR1 SGHTA, CDR2 FQGNSA. CDR3 amino acids: CASSLDRGGTEAFF. In DNA form, the CDR3 reads TGTGCCAGCAGCTTAGACAGGGGGGGGACTGAAGCTTTCTTT.

The chain carries TRBV7-6 and TRBJ2-7; D unresolved. The CDR3 runs to 15 residues. Germline-derived CDR1 and CDR2 are SGHVS and FNYEAQ. Trimming pared 5 bases from V and 0 bases from J, leaving 14 bases between. Here the CDR3 reads CASSPGRWSSYEQYF. As DNA, the CDR3 is TGTGCCAGCAGCCCAGGACGCTGGAGCTCCTACGAGCAGTACTTC.

The rearrangement uses TRBV4-2 and TRBJ2-2, with 7 bases matching TRBD1. CDR1 LGHNA and CDR2 YNFKEQ come from the germline V gene. The trim removed 0 bases at V and 4 bases at J, leaving 8 bases unmatched. This CDR3 has 17 residues. The DNA of the CDR3 is TGTGCCAGCAGCCAAGATACGGGGCAGGGGGTCACCGGGGAGCTGTTTTTT. This translates into CASSQDTGQGVTGELFF.

The chain couples TRBV13 to TRBJ1-1; 10 nucleotides align to TRBD1. Per the germline V gene, CDR1 is PRHDT and CDR2 is FYEKMQ (reference sequence). The CDR3 contains 17 residues. The ends lost 2 bases at V and 1 base at J; junction bases unmatched: 7. The CDR3 DNA follows: TGTGCCAGCAGCTTAACCCGGGACAGGGGATCGAACACTGAAGCTTTCTTT. Translated: CASSLTRDRGSNTEAFF. Full variable domain (missing parts from reference TRBV13 and TRBJ1-1): AAGVIQSPRHLIKEKRETATLKCYPIPRHDTVYWYQQGPGQDPQFLISFYEKMQSDKGSIPDRFSAQQFSDYHSELNMSSLELGDSALYFCASSLTRDRGSNTEAFFGQGTRLTVV.

The rearrangement links TRBV2 to TRBJ2-2, with D perhaps matching TRBD1 or TRBD2 (6 bases each). The CDR3 contains 15 residues. Germline V gene sequence: CDR1 SNHLY, CDR2 FYNNEI. The V end lost 6 bases, the J end lost 0 bases, and 11 bases lay between the germline ends. Here the CDR3 DNA reads TGTGCCAGCAGAACGGGGGCAGCGAACACCGGGGAGCTGTTTTTT. It is translated as CASRTGAANTGELFF.

The J gene is TRBJ2-5, the V gene TRBV5-5; D gene ambiguous. Trimming removed 4 bases from V and 1 base from J, with 8 bases in between. The CDR3 spans 13 residues. The V gene's germline CDR1 is SGHKS and CDR2 YYEKEE (reference sequence). CDR3 sequence: CASSLMIQETQYF. CDR3 DNA sequence: TGTGCCAGCAGCCTGATGATCCAAGAGACCCAGTACTTC.

The rearrangement links TRBV7-8 to TRBJ2-7; D tentatively fits TRBD1 or TRBD2 (6 bases each). The germline gives CDR1 SGHVS, CDR2 FQNEAQ. The CDR3 length is 14 residues. V was pared by 0 bases and J by 5 bases, with 11 bases between. Written as DNA, the CDR3 is TGTGCCAGCAGCTTAGCGCCGGGGGCCGACGAGCAGTACTTC. Its translation is CASSLAPGADEQYF.

The chain employs TRBV29-1 and TRBJ2-5, with a tentative D call TRBD1 (5 bases). Looked up from germline, CDR1 is SQVTM and CDR2 is ANQGSEA. V gave up 7 bases and J gave up 1 base, with 16 bases separating them. The CDR3 is made up of 14 amino acids. DNA for the CDR3: TGCAGCGGTTACCCCCAGGGTAGCCAAGAGACCCAGTACTTC. It yields the protein CSGYPQGSQETQYF.

The gene calls are TRBV6-1 and TRBJ1-1, with 12 nucleotides matching TRBD1. With V trimmed by 7 bases and J by 5 bases, 5 bases remained unmatched. The CDR3 contains 14 residues. The V gene's germline CDR1 is MNHNS and CDR2 SASEGT. CDR3 bases: TGTGCCAGCACCGGGGACAGGGGGCGGACTGAAGCTTTCTTT. It specifies CASTGDRGRTEAFF.

This clone was picked up a small number of times. The gene calls are TRBV5-1 and TRBJ2-3; D is undetermined. The germline V gene encodes CDR1 SGHRS and CDR2 YFSETQ. Trimming took off 0 bases at V and 3 bases at J, with 5 bases between the two ends. The CDR3 runs to 13 residues. This CDR3 reads CASSLGQTDTQYF. In DNA, the CDR3 is TGCGCCAGCAGCTTGGGCCAGACAGATACGCAGTATTTT. The full variable domain, in which reference TRBV5-1 and TRBJ2-3 provide the parts outside the CDR3, is KAGVTQTPRYLIKTRGQQVTLSCSPISGHRSVSWYQQTPGQGLQFLFEYFSETQRNKGNFPGRFSGRQFSNSRSEMNVSTLELGDSALYLCASSLGQTDTQYFGPGTRLTVL.

The chain has TRBV6-1 and TRBJ2-2; no clear D. This CDR3 region has 13 residues. V dropped 2 bases and J dropped 6 bases, with 7 bases sitting between them. Germline V CDR1 and CDR2: MNHNS, SASEGT. CDR3 sequence reads: CASSEFMAGELFF. CDR3 sequence (DNA): TGTGCCAGCAGTGAATTTATGGCCGGGGAGCTGTTTTTT.

This chain links TRBV11-2 with TRBJ2-1; D gene ambiguous. The V end was cut by 1 base, the J end by 3 bases, with 4 bases between. From germline, CDR1 is SGHAT and CDR2 FQNNGV. CDR3 length: 13 amino acids. Here the CDR3 DNA reads TGTGCCAGCAGCTTAGTTGACTACAATGAGCAGTTCTTC. Protein product: CASSLVDYNEQFF.

The V call is TRBV21-1, the J call TRBJ2-7; the table assigns TRBD1, which was not confirmed against the DNA. TRBV21-1 is shown as a pseudogene. The CDR3 is 14 residues long. In DNA form, the CDR3 reads TGTGCCAGCAGCAAAGGCTCAAAGGGGTCGCAGCAGTACTTC. Its protein is CASSKGSKGSQQYF.

The chain employs TRBV9 and TRBJ2-5; TRBD2 agrees at 11 bases. Germline lookup yields CDR1 SGDLS and CDR2 YYNGEE. The V and J ends lost 0 bases and 2 bases, in that order; junction bases with no gene match: 3. This CDR3 has 16 residues. Here the CDR3 DNA reads TGTGCCAGCAGCGTAGGAGTAGCGGGGGGGCAAGAGACCCAGTACTTC. Its translation is CASSVGVAGGQETQYF. Drawing the rest from reference TRBV9 and TRBJ2-5, the complete variable domain is DSGVTQTPKHLITATGQRVTLRCSPRSGDLSVYWYQQSLDQGLQFLIQYYNGEERAKGNILERFSAQQFPDLHSELNLSSLELGDSALYFCASSVGVAGGQETQYFGPGTRLLVL.

This chain joins TRBV11-2 and TRBJ1-2, with D possibly TRBD1 on 6 matching bases. The V end lost 4 bases, the J end lost 8 bases, and 20 bases lay between the germline ends. The CDR3 covers 15 residues. From germline, CDR1 is SGHAT and CDR2 FQNNGV. CDR3 amino acids: CASSSIAGAREGYTF. Here the CDR3 DNA reads TGTGCCAGCAGCTCCATAGCGGGGGCGCGAGAAGGCTACACCTTC.

This clone was recorded at least ten times. This chain links TRBV5-4 with TRBJ2-7, with 8 bases lining up with TRBD1. Germline assignment: CDR1 SGHNT and CDR2 YYREEE (reference sequence). V shed 3 bases, J shed 3 bases, and the junction held 2 bases outside the gene matches. The CDR3 covers 13 residues. CDR3 sequence reads: CASSSGQGYEQYF. As DNA, the CDR3 is TGTGCCAGCAGCTCCGGACAGGGCTACGAGCAGTACTTC.

V and J are TRBV5-6 and TRBJ1-5; possible D gene TRBD1, 5 bases. Germline V CDR1 and CDR2: SGHDT, YYEEEE. The CDR3 spans 14 residues. V lost 4 bases and J 5 bases, leaving 13 bases between the germline ends. CDR3 nucleotides: TGTGCCAGCAGCCGAGGGCAGGGCGATCAGCCCCAGCATTTT. Translation: CASSRGQGDQPQHF.

This clone has only one observation. The chain joins TRBV5-1 to TRBJ2-7, with D possibly TRBD1 on 6 matching bases. CDR1 is SGHRS, CDR2 YFSETQ, per germline. This CDR3 region has 14 residues. With 2 bases removed from V and 3 bases from J, the gap between germline ends came to 12 bases. In nucleotides, the CDR3 is TGCGCCAGCAGCTTTCAGGGGCCTGACTACGAGCAGTACTTC. It translates to CASSFQGPDYEQYF.

The gene calls are TRBV4-1 and TRBJ2-3, with TRBD1 matching 9 bases. This CDR3 has 18 residues. The germline CDR1 and CDR2 sequences are MGHRA and YSYEKL. V shed 0 bases and J 5 bases; nucleotides not matched to a gene: 12. DNA for the CDR3: TGCGCCAGCAGCCAAGATTCGGGGACAGGGTACGCAGGAGATACGCAGTATTTT. It is translated as CASSQDSGTGYAGDTQYF.

J is TRBJ2-7 and V is TRBV11-2; 8 positions match TRBD2. CDR1 is SGHAT, CDR2 FQNNGV, per germline. The V segment lost 5 bases and the J segment 0 bases; nucleotides outside the gene matches: 6. CDR3 length: 15 residues. The CDR3 coding sequence is TGTGCCAGCAGCCCCACTAGCGGAAGCTCCTACGAGCAGTACTTC. This translates into CASSPTSGSSYEQYF.

V is TRBV9 and J is TRBJ1-1, with a possible D match to TRBD1 (5 bases). V lost 0 bases, J lost 6 bases, and 18 bases lay in between. The CDR3 length is 16 residues. Germline CDR1 and CDR2: SGDLS and YYNGEE. The CDR3 here is CASSVVPGQGASEAFF. The CDR3 DNA is TGTGCCAGCAGCGTAGTCCCGGGGCAGGGTGCGTCTGAAGCTTTCTTT.

This chain's CDR3 is CASSGDLLQETQYF. CDR3 DNA: TGTGCCAGCAGCGGGGACCTGCTCCAAGAGACCCAGTACTTC. The V and J genes are TRBV4-2 and TRBJ2-5; D may correspond to TRBD1 or TRBD2 (5 bases each). V was pared by 5 bases and J by 1 base, with 11 bases between. Germline CDR1 is LGHNA and CDR2 is YNFKEQ. The CDR3 is 14 residues long.